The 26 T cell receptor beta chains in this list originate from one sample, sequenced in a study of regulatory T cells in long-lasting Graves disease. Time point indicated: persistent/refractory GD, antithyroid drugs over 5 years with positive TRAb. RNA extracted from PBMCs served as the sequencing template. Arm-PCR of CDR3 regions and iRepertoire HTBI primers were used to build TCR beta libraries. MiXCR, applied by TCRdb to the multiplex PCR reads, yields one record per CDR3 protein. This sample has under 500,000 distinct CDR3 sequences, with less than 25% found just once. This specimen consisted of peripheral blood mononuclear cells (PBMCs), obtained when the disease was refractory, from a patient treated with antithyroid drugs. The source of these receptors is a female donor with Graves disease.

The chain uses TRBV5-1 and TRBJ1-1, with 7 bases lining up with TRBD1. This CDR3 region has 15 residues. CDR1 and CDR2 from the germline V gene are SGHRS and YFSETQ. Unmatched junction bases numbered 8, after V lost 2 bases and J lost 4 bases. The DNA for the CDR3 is TGCGCCAGCAGCTTACGCAGGGGGGGAGGCACTGAAGCTTTCTTT. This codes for CASSLRRGGGTEAFF.

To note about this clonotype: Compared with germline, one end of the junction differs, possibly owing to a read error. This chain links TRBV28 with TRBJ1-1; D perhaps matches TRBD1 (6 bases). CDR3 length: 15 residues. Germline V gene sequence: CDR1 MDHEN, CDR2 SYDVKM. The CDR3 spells CASNLWDTMNTEAFF. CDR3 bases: TGTGCCAGCAATTTATGGGACACCATGAACACTGAAGCTTTCTTT.

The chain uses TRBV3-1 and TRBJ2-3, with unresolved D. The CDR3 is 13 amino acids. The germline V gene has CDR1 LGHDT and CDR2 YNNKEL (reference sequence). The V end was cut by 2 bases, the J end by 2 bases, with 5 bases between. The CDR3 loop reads CASSQLVTDTQYF. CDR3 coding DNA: TGTGCCAGCAGCCAACTAGTCACAGATACGCAGTATTTT.

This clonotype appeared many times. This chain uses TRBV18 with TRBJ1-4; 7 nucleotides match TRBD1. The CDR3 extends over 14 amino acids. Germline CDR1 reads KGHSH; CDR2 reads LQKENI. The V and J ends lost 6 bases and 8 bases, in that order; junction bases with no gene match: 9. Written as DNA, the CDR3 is TGTGCCAGCTCGCCCGCCGTGGACAGGGAAAAACTGTTTTTT. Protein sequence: CASSPAVDREKLFF.

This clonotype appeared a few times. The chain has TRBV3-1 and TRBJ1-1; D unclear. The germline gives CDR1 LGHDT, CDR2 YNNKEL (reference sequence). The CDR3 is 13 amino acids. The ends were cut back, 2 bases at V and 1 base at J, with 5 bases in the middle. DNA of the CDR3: TGTGCCAGCAGCCAAATGCCGAACACTGAAGCTTTCTTT. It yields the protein CASSQMPNTEAFF. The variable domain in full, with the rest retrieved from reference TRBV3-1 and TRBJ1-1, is DTAVSQTPKYLVTQMGNDKSIKCEQNLGHDTMYWYKQDSKKFLKIMFSYNNKELIINETVPNRFSPKSPDKAHLNLHINSLELGDSAVYFCASSQMPNTEAFFGQGTRLTVV.

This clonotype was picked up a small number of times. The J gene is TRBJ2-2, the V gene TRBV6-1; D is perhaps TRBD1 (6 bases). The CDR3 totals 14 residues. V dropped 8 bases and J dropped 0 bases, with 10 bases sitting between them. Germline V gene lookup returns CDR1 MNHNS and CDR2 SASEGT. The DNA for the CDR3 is TGTGCCAGCGGTACAGGGTCGAACACCGGGGAGCTGTTTTTT. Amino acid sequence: CASGTGSNTGELFF.

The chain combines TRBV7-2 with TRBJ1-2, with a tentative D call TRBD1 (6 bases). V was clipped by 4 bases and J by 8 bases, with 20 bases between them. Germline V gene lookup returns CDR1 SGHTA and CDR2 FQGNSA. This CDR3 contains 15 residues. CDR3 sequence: CASSSPSRQASGYTF. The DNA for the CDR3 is TGTGCCAGCAGCTCCCCTTCTCGACAGGCATCCGGCTACACCTTC.

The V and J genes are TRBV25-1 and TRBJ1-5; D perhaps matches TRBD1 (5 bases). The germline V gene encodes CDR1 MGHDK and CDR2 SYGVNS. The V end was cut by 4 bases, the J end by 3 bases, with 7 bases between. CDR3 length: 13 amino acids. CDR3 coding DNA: TGTGCCAGCAGTGGACAGACCAATCAGCCCCAGCATTTT. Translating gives CASSGQTNQPQHF. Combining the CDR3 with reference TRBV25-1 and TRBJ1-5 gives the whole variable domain EADIYQTPRYLVIGTGKKITLECSQTMGHDKMYWYQQDPGMELHLIHYSYGVNSTEKGDLSSESTVSRIRTEHFPLTLESARPSHTSQYLCASSGQTNQPQHFGDGTRLSIL.

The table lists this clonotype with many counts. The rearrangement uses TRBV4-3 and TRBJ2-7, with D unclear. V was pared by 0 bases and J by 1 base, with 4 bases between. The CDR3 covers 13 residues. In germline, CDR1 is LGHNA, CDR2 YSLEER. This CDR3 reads CASSQDRSYEQYF. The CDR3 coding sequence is TGCGCCAGCAGCCAAGATAGGTCCTACGAGCAGTACTTC.

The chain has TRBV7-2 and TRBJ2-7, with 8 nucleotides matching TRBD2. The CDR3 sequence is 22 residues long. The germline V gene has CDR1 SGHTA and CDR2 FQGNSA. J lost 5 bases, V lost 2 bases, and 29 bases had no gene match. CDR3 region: CASSLYLILHGAAYSGGNEQYF. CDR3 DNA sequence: TGTGCCAGCAGCTTATACTTGATCTTACACGGGGCAGCTTACTCGGGAGGGAACGAGCAGTACTTC.

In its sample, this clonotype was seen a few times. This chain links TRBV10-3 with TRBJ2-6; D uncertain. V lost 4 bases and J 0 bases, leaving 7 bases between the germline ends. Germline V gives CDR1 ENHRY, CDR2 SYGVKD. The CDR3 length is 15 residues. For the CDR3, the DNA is TGTGCCATCAGTGCTCGACCCTCTGGGGCCAACGTCCTGACTTTC. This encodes CAISARPSGANVLTF.

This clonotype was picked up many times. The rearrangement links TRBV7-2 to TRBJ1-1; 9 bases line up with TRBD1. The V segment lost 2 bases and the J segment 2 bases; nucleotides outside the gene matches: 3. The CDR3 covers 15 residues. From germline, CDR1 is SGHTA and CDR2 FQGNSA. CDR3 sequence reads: CASSLMGQGNTEAFF. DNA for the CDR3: TGTGCCAGCAGCTTAATGGGACAGGGTAACACTGAAGCTTTCTTT.

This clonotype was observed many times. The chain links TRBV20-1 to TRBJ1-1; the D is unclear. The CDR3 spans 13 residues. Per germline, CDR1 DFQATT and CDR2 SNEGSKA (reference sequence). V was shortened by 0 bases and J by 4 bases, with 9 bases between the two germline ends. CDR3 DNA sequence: TGCAGTGCTAGAGAACAGACGGGCACTGAAGCTTTCTTT. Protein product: CSAREQTGTEAFF.

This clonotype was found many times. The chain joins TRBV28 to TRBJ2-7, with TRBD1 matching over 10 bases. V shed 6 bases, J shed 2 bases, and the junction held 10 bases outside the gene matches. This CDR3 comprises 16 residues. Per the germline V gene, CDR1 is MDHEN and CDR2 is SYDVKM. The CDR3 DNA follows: TGTGCCAGCAGGGACAGGACAGGGGGTCCAACCTACGAGCAGTACTTC. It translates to CASRDRTGGPTYEQYF.

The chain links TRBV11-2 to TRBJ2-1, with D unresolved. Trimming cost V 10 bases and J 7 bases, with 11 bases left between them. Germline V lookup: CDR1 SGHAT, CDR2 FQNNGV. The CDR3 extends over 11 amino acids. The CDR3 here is CAIKSGNEQFF. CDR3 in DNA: TGTGCCATAAAATCGGGTAATGAGCAGTTCTTC.

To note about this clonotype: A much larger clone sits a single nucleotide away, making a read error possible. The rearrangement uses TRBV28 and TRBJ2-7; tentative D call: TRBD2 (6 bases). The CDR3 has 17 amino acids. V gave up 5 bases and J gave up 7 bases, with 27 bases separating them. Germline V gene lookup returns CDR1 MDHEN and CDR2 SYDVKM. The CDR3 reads CASSLSDRDSSLREQYF. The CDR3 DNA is TGTGCCAGCAGTCTCTCCGACCGGGACTCCTCCTTGAGGGAGCAGTACTTC.

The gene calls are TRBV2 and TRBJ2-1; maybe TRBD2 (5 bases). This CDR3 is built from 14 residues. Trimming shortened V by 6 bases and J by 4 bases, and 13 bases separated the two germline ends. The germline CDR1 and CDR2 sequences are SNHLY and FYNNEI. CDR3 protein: CASRGDGIYNEQFF. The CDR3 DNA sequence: TGTGCCAGCAGAGGCGACGGGATTTACAATGAGCAGTTCTTC.

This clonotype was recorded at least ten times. CDR3: CASSQGGVAASDTGELFF. In DNA form, the CDR3 reads TGTGCCAGCAGCCAAGGGGGAGTTGCGGCCAGTGACACCGGGGAGCTGTTTTTT. The V call is TRBV3-1, the J call TRBJ2-2, with a weak D call TRBD2 (5 bases). Looked up from germline, CDR1 is LGHDT and CDR2 is YNNKEL (reference sequence). The CDR3 totals 18 residues. The V end lost 1 base, the J end lost 3 bases, and 18 bases lay between the germline ends.

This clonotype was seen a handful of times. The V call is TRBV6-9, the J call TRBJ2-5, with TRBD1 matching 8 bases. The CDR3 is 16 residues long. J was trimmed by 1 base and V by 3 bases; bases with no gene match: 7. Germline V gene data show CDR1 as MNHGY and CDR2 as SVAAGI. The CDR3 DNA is TGTGCCAGCAGTTACGTCGGGACAGGTCTCCAAGAGACCCAGTACTTC. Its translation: CASSYVGTGLQETQYF.

The CDR3 sequence: CASSLAPDSFGNEQFF. DNA of the CDR3: TGTGCCAGCAGTTTAGCCCCCGACAGTTTTGGGAATGAGCAGTTCTTC. The rearrangement joins TRBV12-3 or TRBV12-4 to TRBJ2-1; D possibly corresponds to TRBD1 (5 bases). The V and J ends lost 0 bases and 7 bases respectively, with 16 bases between them. This CDR3 is 16 amino acids long.

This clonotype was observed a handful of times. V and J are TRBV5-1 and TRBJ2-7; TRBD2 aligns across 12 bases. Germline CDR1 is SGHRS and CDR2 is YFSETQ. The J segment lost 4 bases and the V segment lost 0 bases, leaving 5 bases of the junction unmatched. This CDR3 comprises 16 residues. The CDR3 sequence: CASSLGPLAGGYEQYF. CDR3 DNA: TGCGCCAGCAGCTTGGGTCCACTAGCGGGAGGATACGAGCAGTACTTC. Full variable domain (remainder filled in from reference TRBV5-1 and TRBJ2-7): KAGVTQTPRYLIKTRGQQVTLSCSPISGHRSVSWYQQTPGQGLQFLFEYFSETQRNKGNFPGRFSGRQFSNSRSEMNVSTLELGDSALYLCASSLGPLAGGYEQYFGPGTRLTVT.

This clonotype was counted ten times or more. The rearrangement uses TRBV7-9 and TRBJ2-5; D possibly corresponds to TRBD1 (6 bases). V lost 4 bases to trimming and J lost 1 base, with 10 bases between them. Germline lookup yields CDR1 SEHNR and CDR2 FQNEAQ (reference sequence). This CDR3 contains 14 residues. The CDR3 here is CASSYTGSQETQYF. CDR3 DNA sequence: TGTGCCAGCAGCTACACAGGGAGCCAAGAGACCCAGTACTTC.

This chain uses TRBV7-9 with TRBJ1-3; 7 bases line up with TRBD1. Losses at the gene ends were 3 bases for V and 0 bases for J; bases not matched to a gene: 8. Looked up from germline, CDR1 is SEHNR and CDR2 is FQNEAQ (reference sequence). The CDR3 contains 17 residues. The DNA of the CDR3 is TGTGCCAGCAGCTTGCTGACAGGGACTAACTCTGGAAACACCATATATTTT. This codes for CASSLLTGTNSGNTIYF.

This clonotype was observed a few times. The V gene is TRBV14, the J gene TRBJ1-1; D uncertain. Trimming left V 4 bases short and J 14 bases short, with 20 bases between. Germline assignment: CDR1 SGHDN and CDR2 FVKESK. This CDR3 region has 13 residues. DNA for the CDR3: TGTGCCAGCAGCCCGGGTGTAGGCCCTTCTGCCTTCTTT. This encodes CASSPGVGPSAFF.

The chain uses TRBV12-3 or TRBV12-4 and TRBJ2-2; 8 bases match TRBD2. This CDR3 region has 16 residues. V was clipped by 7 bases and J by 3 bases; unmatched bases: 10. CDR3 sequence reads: CASTPRGGLHTGELFF. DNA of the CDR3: TGTGCCAGCACCCCCCGGGGGGGGCTACACACCGGGGAGCTGTTTTTT.

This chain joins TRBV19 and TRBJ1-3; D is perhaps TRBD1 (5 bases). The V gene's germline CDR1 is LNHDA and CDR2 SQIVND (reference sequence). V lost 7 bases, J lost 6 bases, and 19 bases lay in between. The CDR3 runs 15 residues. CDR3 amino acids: CASTFSGGGANTIYF. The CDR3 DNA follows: TGTGCCAGTACCTTCAGCGGCGGGGGAGCAAACACCATATATTTT.